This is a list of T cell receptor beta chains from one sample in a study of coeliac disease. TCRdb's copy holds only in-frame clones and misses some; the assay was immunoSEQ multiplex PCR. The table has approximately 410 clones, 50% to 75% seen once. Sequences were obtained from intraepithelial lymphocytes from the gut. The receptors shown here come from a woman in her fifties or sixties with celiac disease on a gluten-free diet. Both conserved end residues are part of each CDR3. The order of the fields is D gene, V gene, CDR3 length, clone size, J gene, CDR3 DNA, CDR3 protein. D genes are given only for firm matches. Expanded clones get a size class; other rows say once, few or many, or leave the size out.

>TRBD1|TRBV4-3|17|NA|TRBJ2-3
TGCGCCAGCAGCCGCCGTCCGGGACAGGGGACCACAGATACGCAGTATTTT
CASSRRPGQGTTDTQYF
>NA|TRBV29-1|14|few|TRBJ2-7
TGCAGCGTTGAAAGCGTCGCGGGTGGGTACGAGCAGTACTTC
CSVESVAGGYEQYF
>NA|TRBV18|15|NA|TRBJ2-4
TGTGCCAGCTCACCCAAATTACGGACAGAAAACATTCAGTACTTC
CASSPKLRTENIQYF
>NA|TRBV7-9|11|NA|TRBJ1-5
TGTGCCAGCAGCTTCGAGAAGCCCCAGCATTTT
CASSFEKPQHF
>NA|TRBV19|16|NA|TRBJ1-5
TGTGCCAGTAGTGGTCTACAGGTGATCCCTCATCAGCCCCAGCATTTT
CASSGLQVIPHQPQHF
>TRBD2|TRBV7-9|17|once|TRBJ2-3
TGTGCCAGCAGCTTAGGTGTGAATAGCGGGGTTGTAGATACGCAGTATTTT
CASSLGVNSGVVDTQYF
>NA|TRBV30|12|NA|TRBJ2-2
TGTGCCTGGAGTCCCTCGGTCGGGGAGCTGTTTTTT
CAWSPSVGELFF
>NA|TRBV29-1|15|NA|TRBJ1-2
TGCCGCGTTGAAGAAAGAGACCGGGGGGCCTGGGGCTACACCTTC
CRVEERDRGAWGYTF
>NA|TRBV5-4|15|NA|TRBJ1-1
TGTGCCAGCAGCTGGGGGGGTGGGACCCCTCTGAAAGCTTTCTTT
CASSWGGGTPLKAFF
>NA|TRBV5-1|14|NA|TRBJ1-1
TGCGCCAGCAGCAGTTTACGGGGGAACACTGAAGCTTTCTTT
CASSSLRGNTEAFF
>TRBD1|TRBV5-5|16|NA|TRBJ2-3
TGTGCCAGCAGGGGATACGGACAGGGGGCCGCAGATACGCAGTATTTT
CASRGYGQGAADTQYF
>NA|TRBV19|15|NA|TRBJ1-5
TGTGCCAGTAGAGTGGTCACTTTAAGCAATCAGCCCCAGCATTTT
CASRVVTLSNQPQHF
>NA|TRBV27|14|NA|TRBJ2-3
TGTGCCAGCAGTTTAGCCGGCGCGGGCTATACGCAGTATTTT
CASSLAGAGYTQYF
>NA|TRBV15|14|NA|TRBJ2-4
TGTGCCACCAGCCCTTTTACAGGGAAAAACATTCAGTACTTC
CATSPFTGKNIQYF
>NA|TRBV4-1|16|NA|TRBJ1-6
TGCGCCAGCAGCCTAATTGGGCCTTTTTTTAATTCACCCCTCCACTTT
CASSLIGPFFNSPLHF
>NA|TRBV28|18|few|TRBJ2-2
TGTGCCAGCAGTTTTGTCCCCCGGCAGGGGCGGATAACCGGGGAGCTGTTTTTT
CASSFVPRQGRITGELFF
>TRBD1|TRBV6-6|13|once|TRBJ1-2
TGTGCCAGCAGTCCTACAGGGGACTATGGCTACACCTTC
CASSPTGDYGYTF
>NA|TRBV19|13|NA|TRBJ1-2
TGTGCCAGTAGTATAAACAGAGTAACCGGCTACACCTTC
CASSINRVTGYTF
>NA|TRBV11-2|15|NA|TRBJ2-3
TGTGCCAGCAGCTTAGGACAGACAAGCACAGATACGCAGTATTTT
CASSLGQTSTDTQYF
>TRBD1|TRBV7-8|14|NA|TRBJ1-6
TGTGCCAGCAGCTTTGGACAGGGAAATTCACCCCTCCACTTT
CASSFGQGNSPLHF
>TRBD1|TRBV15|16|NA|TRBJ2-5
TGTGCCACCAGCAGAGGTCCGACAGGGGCAGGAGAGACCCAGTACTTC
CATSRGPTGAGETQYF
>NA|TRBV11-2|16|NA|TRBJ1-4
TGTGCCAGCAGCTTTTTTACGTTCAGGGACTCAGAAAAACTGTTTTTT
CASSFFTFRDSEKLFF
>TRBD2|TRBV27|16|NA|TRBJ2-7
TGTGCCACCACTACCGTCGGGACTAGCGGTCTCTACGAGCAGTACTTC
CATTTVGTSGLYEQYF
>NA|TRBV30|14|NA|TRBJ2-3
TGTGCCGTCGGGGGTCCCTCTAGCACAGATACGCAGTATTTT
CAVGGPSSTDTQYF
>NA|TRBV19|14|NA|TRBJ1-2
TGTGCCAGTAGTATTGGGTCAGACTATTATGGCTACACCTTC
CASSIGSDYYGYTF
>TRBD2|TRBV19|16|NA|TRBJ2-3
TGTGCCAGTAGTATTCTAGCGGGGCGCCTCACAGATACGCAGTATTTT
CASSILAGRLTDTQYF
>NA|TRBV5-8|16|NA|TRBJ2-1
TGTGCCAGCAGCCAAGGCCCGGGAGCGTCCTACAATGAGCAGTTCTTC
CASSQGPGASYNEQFF
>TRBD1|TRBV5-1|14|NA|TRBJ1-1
TGCGCCAGCAGCTCCATAGGGGGACAGGGTGAAGCTTTCTTT
CASSSIGGQGEAFF
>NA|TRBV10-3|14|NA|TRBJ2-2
TGTGCCACCCGAGCGGCTACGAACACCGGGGAGCTGTTTTTT
CATRAATNTGELFF
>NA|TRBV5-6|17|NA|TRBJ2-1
TGTGCCAGCAGCGTACTACTTTGGGTACACGGTTACAATGAGCAGTTCTTC
CASSVLLWVHGYNEQFF
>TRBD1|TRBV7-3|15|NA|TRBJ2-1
TGTGCCAGCAGCGTGCGACAGGGTTCCTACAATGAGCAGTTCTTC
CASSVRQGSYNEQFF
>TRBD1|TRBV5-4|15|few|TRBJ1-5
TGTGCCAGCAGCTTAGGGCCCGACAGGGTCCAGCCCCAGCATTTT
CASSLGPDRVQPQHF
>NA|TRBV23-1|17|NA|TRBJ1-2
TGCGCCAGCAGTCTATATAGCGTTAAGTTCAGGAAGTATGGCTACACCTTC
CASSLYSVKFRKYGYTF
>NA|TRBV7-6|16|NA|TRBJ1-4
TGTGCCAGCAGCTTAGCGCCGGCAGGGGTGTGGGAAAAACTGTTTTTT
CASSLAPAGVWEKLFF
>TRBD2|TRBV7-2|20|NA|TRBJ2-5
TGTGCCAGCAGCTTAGCGTATATGCTAGCGGGGGGCAGAGTCCAAGAGACCCAGTACTTC
CASSLAYMLAGGRVQETQYF
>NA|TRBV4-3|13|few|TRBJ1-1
TGCGCCAGCAGTGGACAGCTGAACACTGAAGCTTTCTTT
CASSGQLNTEAFF